The 19 T cell receptor beta chains listed next were all sequenced from one sample in a study of CD8 T cells in ankylosing spondylitis. TCRdb processed the 5' RACE reads anew with MiXCR; each CDR3 protein has one entry. The table shows 150,000 to 200,000 distinct CDR3 sequences, with 15% to 20% occurring only once. Sequenced material: blood, either unsorted or a sorted T cell fraction (not recorded which). These receptors were taken from a male donor aged 10 to 30 with ankylosing spondylitis or in good health (not recorded which).

This clonotype was recorded at least ten times. The chain employs TRBV29-1 and TRBJ2-1; a weak D match, TRBD1 (6 bases). CDR3 length: 12 residues. Germline CDR1 reads SQVTM; CDR2 reads ANQGSEA. The V gene lost 4 bases and the J gene lost 8 bases, with 12 bases spanning the gap. CDR3 loop: CSVGIGGYEQFF. As DNA, the CDR3 is TGCAGCGTTGGAATAGGGGGTTATGAGCAGTTCTTC.

The genes are TRBV29-1 and TRBJ2-1, with a weak D call TRBD2 (5 bases). Germline V gene lookup returns CDR1 SQVTM and CDR2 ANQGSEA. The length of the CDR3 is 13 residues. Trimming removed 4 bases from V and 7 bases from J, with 14 bases in between. CDR3 DNA sequence: TGCAGCGTTGTGCTAGCCCTCATGAATGAGCAGTTCTTC. Translated, it gives CSVVLALMNEQFF.

There are many counts of this clonotype. The chain is built from TRBV12-3 or TRBV12-4 and TRBJ1-2; 7 positions agree with TRBD1. The V segment lost 6 bases and the J segment 6 bases; nucleotides outside the gene matches: 7. CDR3 length: 13 amino acids. The CDR3 here is CASRNGRGNGYTF. The DNA for the CDR3 is TGTGCCAGCAGAAACGGCAGGGGGAATGGCTACACCTTC.

This clonotype was found many times. The rearrangement links TRBV7-2 to TRBJ2-2; the match to TRBD2 covers 8 bases. Germline CDR1 reads SGHTA; CDR2 reads FQGNSA. The ends lost 5 bases at V and 7 bases at J; junction bases unmatched: 12. This CDR3 is built from 16 residues. In DNA, the CDR3 is TGTGCCAGCAGCGGAGACTCCGGGAGGGTAGGCGGGGAGCTGTTTTTT. Its protein is CASSGDSGRVGGELFF.

This clonotype was counted at least ten times. The chain joins TRBV25-1 to TRBJ2-7; 9 nucleotides line up with TRBD1. Germline V CDR1 and CDR2: MGHDK, SYGVNS. With 6 bases clipped from V and 7 bases from J, the junction kept 7 bases outside the gene matches. The CDR3 is 13 amino acids. The CDR3 loop is CASRIQGAEEQYF. The CDR3 DNA sequence: TGTGCCAGCAGGATACAGGGGGCAGAGGAGCAGTACTTC.

This sequence joins TRBV29-1 and TRBJ2-3, with D possibly TRBD1 on 6 matching bases. The length of the CDR3 is 12 residues. The V and J ends lost 8 bases and 8 bases respectively, with 17 bases between them. The germline V gene encodes CDR1 SQVTM and CDR2 ANQGSEA. The CDR3 region is CSITGSTVTQYF. CDR3 DNA sequence: TGCAGCATCACAGGGTCCACGGTTACGCAGTATTTT.

This clonotype has a count of ten or more. The genes are TRBV11-2 and TRBJ2-1, with D unclear. Germline lookup yields CDR1 SGHAT and CDR2 FQNNGV. The CDR3 is 15 amino acids. Trimming pared 5 bases from V and 0 bases from J, leaving 11 bases between. As DNA, the CDR3 is TGTGCCAGCAGCGACGCCCTGAGCTCCTACAATGAGCAGTTCTTC. The encoded protein is CASSDALSSYNEQFF.

This clonotype was observed a single time. The genes are TRBV5-4 and TRBJ2-1; 10 positions agree with TRBD1. Trimming at V came to 5 bases and at J to 2 bases, leaving 4 bases not matched to a gene. The germline CDR1 and CDR2 sequences are SGHNT and YYREEE (reference sequence). The CDR3 runs 15 residues. The CDR3 nucleotides are TGTGCCAGCAGTGCCGGACAGGGGGCCTACAATGAGCAGTTCTTC. Amino acids: CASSAGQGAYNEQFF.

CDR3 residues: CASSIGTGGQFF. The DNA for the CDR3 is TGTGCCAGCAGTATCGGGACAGGGGGCCAGTTCTTC. The chain uses TRBV6-5 and TRBJ2-1, with TRBD1 matching over 12 bases. In germline, CDR1 is MNHEY, CDR2 SVGAGI. The CDR3 is 12 amino acids. V was pared by 5 bases and J by 13 bases, with 3 bases of the junction left unmatched.

This clonotype has only a few counts. The chain has TRBV20-1 and TRBJ2-3; 11 nucleotides agree with TRBD2. V lost 2 bases, J lost 4 bases, and 2 bases stayed unmatched. The CDR3 has 14 residues. Germline assignment: CDR1 DFQATT and CDR2 SNEGSKA (reference sequence). This CDR3 reads CSARLAGGPDTQYF. The DNA for the CDR3 is TGCAGTGCTAGATTAGCGGGAGGGCCAGATACGCAGTATTTT.

The chain links TRBV6-2 or TRBV6-3 to TRBJ2-7; 8 positions agree with TRBD1. With V trimmed by 4 bases and J by 5 bases, 4 bases remained unmatched. The CDR3 covers 13 residues. The V gene's germline CDR1 is MNHEY and CDR2 SVGEGT. As DNA, the CDR3 is TGTGCCAGCAGTTGGACAGGGCTCGACGAGCAGTACGTC. It codes for CASSWTGLDEQYV.

In this sample, this clonotype turned up a few times. The genes are TRBV7-2 and TRBJ2-1; D not resolved. V was pared by 4 bases and J by 9 bases, with 13 bases between. Germline CDR1 is SGHTA and CDR2 is FQGNSA. This CDR3 has 13 amino acids. This CDR3 is CASSSIPPGEQFF. CDR3 bases: TGTGCCAGCAGCTCAATCCCACCCGGTGAGCAGTTCTTC. The full variable domain, rest sourced from reference TRBV7-2 and TRBJ2-1, is GAGVSQSPSNKVTEKGKDVELRCDPISGHTALYWYRQSLGQGLEFLIYFQGNSAPDKSGLPSDRFSAERTGGSVSTLTIQRTQQEDSAVYLCASSSIPPGEQFFGPGTRLTVL.

This clonotype has a count of ten or more. The CDR3 loop reads CASSQDGTSFFEQFF. In DNA form, the CDR3 reads TGCGCCAGCAGCCAGGACGGGACTAGTTTTTTTGAGCAGTTCTTC. The V and J genes are TRBV4-1 and TRBJ2-1; 8 bases match TRBD2. The trim removed 3 bases at V and 9 bases at J, leaving 10 bases unmatched. The CDR3 has 15 residues. Germline assignment: CDR1 MGHRA and CDR2 YSYEKL.

This clonotype was counted between two and nine times. V gene TRBV20-1 combines with J gene TRBJ2-7; perhaps TRBD1 as D (5 bases). Per the germline V gene, CDR1 is DFQATT and CDR2 is SNEGSKA (reference sequence). V was trimmed by 5 bases and J by 2 bases, leaving 7 bases between them. The CDR3 has 11 residues. In DNA, the CDR3 is TGCAGTGCTTCGGACACCTACGAGCAGTACGTC. This sequence encodes CSASDTYEQYV.

This clonotype appeared many times. CDR3 nucleotides: TGCGCCAGCAGCTTGCGTCCCGGGACAGCTAACTATGGCTACACCTTC. Translating gives CASSLRPGTANYGYTF. V gene TRBV5-1 combines with J gene TRBJ1-2; 7 bases are shared with TRBD1. This CDR3 region has 16 residues. The ends lost 1 base at V and 0 bases at J; junction bases unmatched: 6. Germline V gene sequence: CDR1 SGHRS, CDR2 YFSETQ.

This clonotype showed up many times. This rearrangement joins TRBV24-1 to TRBJ2-1, with 8 positions matching TRBD2. There are 14 residues in the CDR3. V lost 10 bases and J lost 2; bases outside the gene matches: 6. CDR1 is KGHDR and CDR2 is SFDVKD in the germline V gene. As DNA, the CDR3 is TGTGCCACTAATAGCGGGGAGCCCTACAATGAGCAGTTCTTC. This sequence encodes CATNSGEPYNEQFF.

The V and J genes are TRBV7-2 and TRBJ2-7; D may be TRBD1 or TRBD2 (5 bases each). V lost 7 bases, J lost 3 bases, and 13 bases lay in between. The CDR3 extends over 13 amino acids. The germline V gene has CDR1 SGHTA and CDR2 FQGNSA. In DNA form, the CDR3 reads TGTGCCAGCACCCAGCCGGGGCTCTACGAGCAGTACGTC. Translating gives CASTQPGLYEQYV.

Ten or more counts support this clonotype. The CDR3 DNA follows: TGCAGTGCACAAGAACGGGACAGGGGGCGACAAGAGACCCAGTACTTC. Translation gives CSAQERDRGRQETQYF. The chain recombines TRBV20-1 with TRBJ2-5, with 12 bases fitting TRBD1. V dropped 6 bases and J dropped 2; count of bases not matched to a gene: 10. CDR1 DFQATT and CDR2 SNEGSKA come from the germline V gene (reference sequence). The CDR3 consists of 16 residues.

This clonotype was recorded at least ten times. The V call is TRBV11-2, the J call TRBJ2-1, with D perhaps matching TRBD2 (6 bases). Germline V gene sequence: CDR1 SGHAT, CDR2 FQNNGV. The CDR3 length is 14 residues. V was trimmed by 4 bases and J by 10 bases, leaving 17 bases between them. CDR3 in amino acids: CASSSGTLRREQFF. For the CDR3, the DNA is TGTGCCAGCAGCTCTGGGACTCTACGGCGGGAGCAGTTCTTC.